This T cell receptor (beta chain) appears in the sequencing data of a study of blood T cell repertoires in COVID-19. The wider study: The United States, Italy and Spain were the sources of the acute and convalescent COVID-19 samples.

V lost 0 bases and J lost 5, with 7 bases in between. Germline assignment: CDR1 MNHNY and CDR2 SVGAGI (reference sequence). This CDR3 is 13 amino acids long. TCRdb's copy holds only in-frame clones and misses some; the assay was immunoSEQ multiplex PCR. The profile shows about 89,000 clones, approximately 79% of them singletons. The chain joins TRBV6-6 to TRBJ2-5; D gene uncertain. Sequencing used peripheral blood. The receptor was derived from a woman over 75 with acute or convalescent COVID-19. CDR3 nucleotides: TGTGCCAGCAGTTACTCCCCGGAGGAGACCCAGTACTTC. It translates to CASSYSPEETQYF.